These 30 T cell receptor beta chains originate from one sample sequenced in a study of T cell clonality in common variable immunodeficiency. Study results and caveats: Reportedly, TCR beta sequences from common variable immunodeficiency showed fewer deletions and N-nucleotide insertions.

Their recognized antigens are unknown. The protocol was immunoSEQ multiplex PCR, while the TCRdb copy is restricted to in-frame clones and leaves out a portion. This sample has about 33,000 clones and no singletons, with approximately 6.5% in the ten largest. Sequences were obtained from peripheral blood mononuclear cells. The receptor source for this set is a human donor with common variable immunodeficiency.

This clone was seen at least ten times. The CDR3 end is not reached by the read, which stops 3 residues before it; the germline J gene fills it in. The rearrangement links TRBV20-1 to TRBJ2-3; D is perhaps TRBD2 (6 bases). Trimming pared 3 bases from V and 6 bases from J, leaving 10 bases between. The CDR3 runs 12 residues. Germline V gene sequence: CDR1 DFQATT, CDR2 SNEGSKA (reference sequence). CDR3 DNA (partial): TGCAGTGCTAGTAGCGGCTTGGATACG. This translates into CSASSGLDT. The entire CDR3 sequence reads CSASSGLDTQYF.

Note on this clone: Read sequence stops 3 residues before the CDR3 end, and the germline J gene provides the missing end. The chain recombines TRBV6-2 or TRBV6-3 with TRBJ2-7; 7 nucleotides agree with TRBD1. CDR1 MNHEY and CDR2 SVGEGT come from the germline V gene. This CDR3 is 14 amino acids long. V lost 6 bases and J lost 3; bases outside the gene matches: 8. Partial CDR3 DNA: TGTGCCAGCAGAAACAGGGGTCCCCTCTACGAG. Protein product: CASRNRGPLYE. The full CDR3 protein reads CASRNRGPLYEQYF.

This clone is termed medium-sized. The CDR3 bases that were read are TGTGCCTGGAGCGCGACCGGGACTGACTACAATGAG. Protein: CAWSATGTDYNE. The whole CDR3 protein is CAWSATGTDYNEQFF. This rearrangement joins TRBV30 to TRBJ2-1; D may be TRBD2 (6 bases). Read data end 3 residues before the CDR3 end; the end is taken from the germline J gene. Germline V gives CDR1 GTSNPN, CDR2 SVGIG (reference sequence). This CDR3 comprises 15 residues. V shed 3 bases and J shed 3 bases, with 15 bases lying between them.

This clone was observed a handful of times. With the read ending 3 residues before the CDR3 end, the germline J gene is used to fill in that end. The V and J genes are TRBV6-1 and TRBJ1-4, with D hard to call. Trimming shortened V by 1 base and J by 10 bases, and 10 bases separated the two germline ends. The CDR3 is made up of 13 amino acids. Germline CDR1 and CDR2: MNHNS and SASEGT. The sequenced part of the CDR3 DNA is TGTGCCAGCAGTGAAGAGAAGGGTATAAAA. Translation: CASSEEKGIK. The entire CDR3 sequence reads CASSEEKGIKLFF.

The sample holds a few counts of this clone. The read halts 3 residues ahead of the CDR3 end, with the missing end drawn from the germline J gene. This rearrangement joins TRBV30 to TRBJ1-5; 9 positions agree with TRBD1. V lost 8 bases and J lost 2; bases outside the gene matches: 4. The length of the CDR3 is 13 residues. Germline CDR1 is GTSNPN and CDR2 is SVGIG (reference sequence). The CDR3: CALTGGGNQPQHF. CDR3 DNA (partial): TGTGCCCTCACAGGGGGCGGCAATCAGCCC. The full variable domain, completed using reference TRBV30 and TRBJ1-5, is SQTIHQWPATLVQPVGSPLSLECTVEGTSNPNLYWYRQAAGRGLQLLFYSVGIGQISSEVPQNLSASRPQDRQFILSSKKLLLSDSGFYLCALTGGGNQPQHFGDGTRLSIL.

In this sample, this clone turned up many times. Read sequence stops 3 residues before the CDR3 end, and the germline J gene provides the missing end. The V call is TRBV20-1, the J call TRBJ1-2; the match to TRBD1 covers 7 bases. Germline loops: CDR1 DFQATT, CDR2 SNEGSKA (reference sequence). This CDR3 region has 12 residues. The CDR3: CSARGQWGAYTF. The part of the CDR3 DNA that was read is TGCAGTGCTAGGGGACAGTGGGGTGCC.

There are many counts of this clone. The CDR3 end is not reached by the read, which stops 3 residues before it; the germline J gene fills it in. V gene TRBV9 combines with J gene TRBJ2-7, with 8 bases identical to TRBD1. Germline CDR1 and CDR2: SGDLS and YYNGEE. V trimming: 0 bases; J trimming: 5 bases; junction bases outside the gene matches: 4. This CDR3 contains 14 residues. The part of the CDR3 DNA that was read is TGTGCCAGCAGCGTAGACCCAGGGGGCAACGAG. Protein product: CASSVDPGGNE. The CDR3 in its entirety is CASSVDPGGNEQYF.

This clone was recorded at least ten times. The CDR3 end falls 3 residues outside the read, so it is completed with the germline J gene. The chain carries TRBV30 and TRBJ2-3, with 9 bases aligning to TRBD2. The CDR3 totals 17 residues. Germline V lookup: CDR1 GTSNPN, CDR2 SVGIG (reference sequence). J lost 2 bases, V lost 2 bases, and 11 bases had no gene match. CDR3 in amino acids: CAWSPHRTSVYTDTQYF. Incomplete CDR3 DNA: TGTGCCTGGAGTCCTCATCGGACTAGCGTCTACACAGATACG.

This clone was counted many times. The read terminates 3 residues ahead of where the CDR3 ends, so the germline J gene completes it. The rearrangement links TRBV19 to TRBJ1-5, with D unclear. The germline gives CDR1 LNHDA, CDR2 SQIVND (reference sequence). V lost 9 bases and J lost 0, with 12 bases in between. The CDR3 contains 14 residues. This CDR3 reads CASLPFPSNQPQHF. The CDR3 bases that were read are TGTGCCAGCCTACCGTTCCCTAGCAATCAGCCC.

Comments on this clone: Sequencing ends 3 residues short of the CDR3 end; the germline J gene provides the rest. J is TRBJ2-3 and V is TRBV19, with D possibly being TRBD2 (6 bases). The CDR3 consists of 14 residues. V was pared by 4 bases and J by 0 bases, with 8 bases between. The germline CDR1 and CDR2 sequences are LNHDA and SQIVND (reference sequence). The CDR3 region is CASSTGTSTDTQYF. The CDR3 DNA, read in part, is TGTGCCAGTAGTACCGGGACTAGCACAGATACG.

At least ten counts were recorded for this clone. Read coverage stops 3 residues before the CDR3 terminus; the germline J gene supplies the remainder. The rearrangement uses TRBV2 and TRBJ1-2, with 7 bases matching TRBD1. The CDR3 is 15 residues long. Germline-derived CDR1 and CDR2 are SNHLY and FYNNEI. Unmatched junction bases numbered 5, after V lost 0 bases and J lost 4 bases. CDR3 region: CASSEAGQLGYGYTF. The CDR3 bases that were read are TGTGCCAGCAGTGAAGCGGGACAGTTGGGCTATGGC.

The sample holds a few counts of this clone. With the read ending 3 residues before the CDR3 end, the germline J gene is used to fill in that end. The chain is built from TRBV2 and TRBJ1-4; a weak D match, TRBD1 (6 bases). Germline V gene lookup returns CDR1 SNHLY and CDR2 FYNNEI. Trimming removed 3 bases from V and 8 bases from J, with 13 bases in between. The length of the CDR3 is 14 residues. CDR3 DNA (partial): TGTGCCAGCAGTGAGGAACAGGGAATGGAAAAA. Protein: CASSEEQGMEK. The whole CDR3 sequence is CASSEEQGMEKLFF.

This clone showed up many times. The CDR3 sequence: CSVGQGVNTEAFF. CDR3 bases read: TGCAGCGTTGGACAGGGGGTCAACACTGAA. The V gene is TRBV29-1, the J gene TRBJ1-1; 9 nucleotides line up with TRBD1. The CDR3 is cut off 3 residues early in the read; its end comes from the germline J gene. Germline V gene lookup returns CDR1 SQVTM and CDR2 ANQGSEA. V lost 4 bases, J lost 2 bases, and 2 bases stayed unmatched. This CDR3 spans 13 amino acids.

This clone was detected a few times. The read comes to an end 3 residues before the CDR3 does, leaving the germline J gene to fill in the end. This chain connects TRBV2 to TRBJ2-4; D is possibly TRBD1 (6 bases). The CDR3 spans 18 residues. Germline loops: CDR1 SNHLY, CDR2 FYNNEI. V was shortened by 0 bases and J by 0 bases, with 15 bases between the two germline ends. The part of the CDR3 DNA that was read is TGTGCCAGCAGTGAAGCTCGATCACAGGGCCCAGCCAAAAACATT. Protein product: CASSEARSQGPAKNI. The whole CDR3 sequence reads CASSEARSQGPAKNIQYF. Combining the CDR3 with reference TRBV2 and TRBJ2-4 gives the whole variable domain EPEVTQTPSHQVTQMGQEVILRCVPISNHLYFYWYRQILGQKVEFLVSFYNNEISEKSEIFDDQFSVERPDGSNFTLKIRSTKLEDSAMYFCASSEARSQGPAKNIQYFGAGTRLSVL.

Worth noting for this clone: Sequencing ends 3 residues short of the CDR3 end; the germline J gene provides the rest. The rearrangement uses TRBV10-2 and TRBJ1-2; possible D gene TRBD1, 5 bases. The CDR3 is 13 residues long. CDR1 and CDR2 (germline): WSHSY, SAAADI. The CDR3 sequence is CASSESIRGGYTF. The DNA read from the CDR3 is TGCGCCAGCAGTGAGTCGATACGGGGGGGC.

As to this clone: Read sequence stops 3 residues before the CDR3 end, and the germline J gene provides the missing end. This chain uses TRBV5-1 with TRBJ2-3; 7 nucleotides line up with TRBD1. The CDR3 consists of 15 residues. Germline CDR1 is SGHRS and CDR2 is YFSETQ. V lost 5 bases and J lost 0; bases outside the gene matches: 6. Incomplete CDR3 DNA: TGCGCCAGCAGTCCACCGGGACAGAGCACAGATACG. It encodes CASSPPGQSTDT. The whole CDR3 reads CASSPPGQSTDTQYF.

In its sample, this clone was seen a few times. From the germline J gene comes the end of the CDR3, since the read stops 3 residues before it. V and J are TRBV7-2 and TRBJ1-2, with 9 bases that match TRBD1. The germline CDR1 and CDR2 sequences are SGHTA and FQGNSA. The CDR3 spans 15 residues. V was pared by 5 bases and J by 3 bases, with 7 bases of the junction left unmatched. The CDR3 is CASSRRQGGYYGYTF. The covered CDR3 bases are TGTGCCAGCAGCCGCAGACAGGGGGGATACTATGGC.

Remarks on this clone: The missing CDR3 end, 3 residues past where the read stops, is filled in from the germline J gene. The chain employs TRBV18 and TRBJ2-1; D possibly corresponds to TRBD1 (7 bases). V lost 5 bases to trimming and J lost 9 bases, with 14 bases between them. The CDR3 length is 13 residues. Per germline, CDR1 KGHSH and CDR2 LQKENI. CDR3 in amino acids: CASSKGGDSEQFF. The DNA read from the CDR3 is TGTGCCAGCTCAAAGGGCGGGGACAGTGAG. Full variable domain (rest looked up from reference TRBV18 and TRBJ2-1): NAGVMQNPRHLVRRRGQEARLRCSPMKGHSHVYWYRQLPEEGLKFMVYLQKENIIDESGMPKERFSAEFPKEGPSILRIQQVVRGDSAAYFCASSKGGDSEQFFGPGTRLTVL.

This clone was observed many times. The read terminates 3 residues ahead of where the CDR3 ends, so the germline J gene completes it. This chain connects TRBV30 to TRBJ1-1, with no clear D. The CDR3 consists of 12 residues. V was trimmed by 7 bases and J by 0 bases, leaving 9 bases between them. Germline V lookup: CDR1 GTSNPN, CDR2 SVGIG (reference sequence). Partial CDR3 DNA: TGTGCCTTCAAGCTAATGAACACTGAA. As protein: CAFKLMNTE. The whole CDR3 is CAFKLMNTEAFF.

CDR3 sequence: CASSEVPGPGTEAFF. Partial CDR3 DNA: TGTGCCAGCAGTGAAGTTCCAGGCCCTGGGACTGAA. This sequence joins TRBV6-1 and TRBJ1-1; D gene ambiguous. Sequencing ends 3 residues short of the CDR3 end; the germline J gene provides the rest. Germline CDR1 and CDR2: MNHNS and SASEGT. With 1 base removed from V and 5 bases from J, the gap between germline ends came to 14 bases. This CDR3 has 15 residues.

CDR3 DNA, as far as it was read: TGTGCCAGTAGTCGCGACTCAGGGGTCCTTGGCAATCAGCCC. It specifies CASSRDSGVLGNQP. The full CDR3 reads CASSRDSGVLGNQPQHF. V gene TRBV19 combines with J gene TRBJ1-5; D is perhaps TRBD1 (6 bases). The read terminates 3 residues before the CDR3 end, so the remaining end is supplied by the germline J gene. CDR3 length: 17 amino acids. Trimming took off 5 bases at V and 2 bases at J, with 19 bases between the two ends. Germline values: CDR1 LNHDA, CDR2 SQIVND (reference sequence).

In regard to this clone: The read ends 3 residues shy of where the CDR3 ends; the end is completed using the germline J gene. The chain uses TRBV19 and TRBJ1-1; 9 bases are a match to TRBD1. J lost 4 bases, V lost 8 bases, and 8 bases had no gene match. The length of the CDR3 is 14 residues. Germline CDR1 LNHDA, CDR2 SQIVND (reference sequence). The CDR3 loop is CASSPTGGSTEAFF. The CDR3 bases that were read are TGTGCCAGTTCCCCCACAGGGGGCAGCACTGAA.

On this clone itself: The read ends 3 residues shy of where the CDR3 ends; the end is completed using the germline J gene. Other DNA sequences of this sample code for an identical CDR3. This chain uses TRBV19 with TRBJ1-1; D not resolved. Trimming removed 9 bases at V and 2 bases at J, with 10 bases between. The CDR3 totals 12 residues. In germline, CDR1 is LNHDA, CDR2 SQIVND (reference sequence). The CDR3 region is CASSDTNTEAFF. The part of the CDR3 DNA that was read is TGTGCCAGCAGTGACACCAACACTGAA.

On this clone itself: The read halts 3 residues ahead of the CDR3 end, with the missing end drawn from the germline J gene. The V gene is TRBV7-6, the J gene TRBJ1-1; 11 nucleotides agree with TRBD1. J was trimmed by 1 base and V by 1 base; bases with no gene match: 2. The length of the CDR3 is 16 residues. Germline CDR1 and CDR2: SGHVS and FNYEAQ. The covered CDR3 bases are TGTGCCAGCAGCTTAGGGACAGGGGGCGCGAACACTGAA. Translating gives CASSLGTGGANTE. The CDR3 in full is CASSLGTGGANTEAFF.

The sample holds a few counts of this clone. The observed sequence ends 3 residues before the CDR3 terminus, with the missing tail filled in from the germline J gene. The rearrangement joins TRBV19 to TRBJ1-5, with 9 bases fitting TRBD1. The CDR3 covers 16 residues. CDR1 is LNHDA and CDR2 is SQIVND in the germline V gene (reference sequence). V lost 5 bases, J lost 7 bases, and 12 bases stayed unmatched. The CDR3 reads CASSGLQGAAGQPQHF. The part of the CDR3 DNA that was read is TGTGCCAGTAGTGGTCTACAGGGGGCGGCTGGACAGCCC.

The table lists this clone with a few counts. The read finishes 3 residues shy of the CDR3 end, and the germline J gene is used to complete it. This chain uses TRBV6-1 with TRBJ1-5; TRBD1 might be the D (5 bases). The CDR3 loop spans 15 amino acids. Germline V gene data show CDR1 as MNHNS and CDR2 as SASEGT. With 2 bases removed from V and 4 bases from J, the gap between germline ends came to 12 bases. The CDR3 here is CASSENYRSNQPQHF. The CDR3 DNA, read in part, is TGTGCCAGCAGTGAAAACTACAGGTCGAATCAGCCC.

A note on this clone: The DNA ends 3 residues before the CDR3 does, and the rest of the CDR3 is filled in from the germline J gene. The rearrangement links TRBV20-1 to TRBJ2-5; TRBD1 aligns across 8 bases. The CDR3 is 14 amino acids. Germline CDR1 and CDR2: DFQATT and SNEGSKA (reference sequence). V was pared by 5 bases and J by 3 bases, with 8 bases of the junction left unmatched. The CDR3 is CSAPIGGQEETQYF. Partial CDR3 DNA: TGCAGTGCTCCGATCGGGGGACAGGAAGAGACC.

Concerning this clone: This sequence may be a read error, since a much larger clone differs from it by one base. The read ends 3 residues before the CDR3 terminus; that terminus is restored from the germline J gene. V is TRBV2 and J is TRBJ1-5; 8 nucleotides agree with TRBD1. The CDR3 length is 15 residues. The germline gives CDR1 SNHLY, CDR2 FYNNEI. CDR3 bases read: TGTGCCAGCAGTCCGACAGGGGATAGCAAGCAGCCC. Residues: CASSPTGDSKQP. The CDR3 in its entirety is CASSPTGDSKQPQHF.

This chain's CDR3 is CASSLRTSGGAGELFF. The CDR3 DNA, read in part, is TGTGCCAGTAGTTTGCGGACTAGCGGGGGGGCCGGGGAG. The chain has TRBV19 and TRBJ2-2; 15 positions agree with TRBD2. Read sequence stops 3 residues before the CDR3 end, and the germline J gene provides the missing end. Germline CDR1 and CDR2: LNHDA and SQIVND (reference sequence). The CDR3 consists of 16 residues. Trimming at V came to 5 bases and at J to 6 bases, leaving 4 bases not matched to a gene.

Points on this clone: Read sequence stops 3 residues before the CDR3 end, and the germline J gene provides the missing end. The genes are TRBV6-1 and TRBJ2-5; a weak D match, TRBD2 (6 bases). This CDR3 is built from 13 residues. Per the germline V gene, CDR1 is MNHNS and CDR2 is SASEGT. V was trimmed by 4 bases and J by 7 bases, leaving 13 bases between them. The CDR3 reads CASSVGGLRTQYF. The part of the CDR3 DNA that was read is TGTGCCAGCAGTGTCGGGGGTCTACGGACC.